One sample yielded the 27 T cell receptor beta chains listed below, sequenced in a study of blood T cell repertoires in COVID-19. Repertoires were generated with immunoSEQ multiplex PCR, while TCRdb's copy carries only in-frame clones and drops some. The sample has 210,000 or so clones, approximately 80% seen once; the top ten hold roughly 12%. Source material: peripheral blood. The receptors here all came from a man aged 45-60 years who had recovered from COVID-19.

The chain is built from TRBV19 and TRBJ2-7, with 9 positions matching TRBD1. CDR1 and CDR2 (germline): LNHDA, SQIVND (reference sequence). The V segment lost 3 bases and the J segment 3 bases; nucleotides outside the gene matches: 9. The CDR3 totals 16 residues. DNA for the CDR3: TGTGCCAGTAGTATCTACGGGACAGGGACACTCTACGAGCAGTACTTC. Protein sequence: CASSIYGTGTLYEQYF.

This clone turned up a few times. CDR3 DNA sequence: TGTGCCAGCAGCTTCGCCGGACTAGCGGGGAAAGAGACCCAGTACTTC. Translating gives CASSFAGLAGKETQYF. The V call is TRBV7-2, the J call TRBJ2-5; 12 nucleotides match TRBD2. CDR1 is SGHTA and CDR2 is FQGNSA in the germline V gene. With 3 bases clipped from V and 3 bases from J, the junction kept 5 bases outside the gene matches. CDR3 length: 16 amino acids.

V usage is TRBV7-3 and J usage is TRBJ2-1; TRBD2 aligns across 7 bases. Per the germline V gene, CDR1 is SGHTA and CDR2 is FQGTGA. CDR3 length equals 14 residues. J was trimmed by 7 bases and V by 3 bases; bases with no gene match: 6. The CDR3 sequence is CASSFGGSNNEQFF. CDR3 in DNA: TGTGCCAGCAGCTTTGGCGGGAGTAATAATGAGCAGTTCTTC.

The sample holds one count of this clone. The CDR3 loop is CSAKMSVEQYF. The DNA of the CDR3 is TGCAGTGCTAAGATGTCGGTGGAGCAGTACTTC. V and J are TRBV20-1 and TRBJ2-7; D gene ambiguous. Germline CDR1 is DFQATT and CDR2 is SNEGSKA (reference sequence). V was pared by 4 bases and J by 7 bases, with 11 bases between. This CDR3 spans 11 amino acids.

This chain uses TRBV13 with TRBJ2-3; 10 bases fit TRBD2. The CDR3 consists of 14 residues. Per the germline V gene, CDR1 is PRHDT and CDR2 is FYEKMQ (reference sequence). After removal of 7 bases from V and 5 bases from J, the junction contained 6 bases not matched to a gene. The CDR3 loop reads CASIKAGGGDTQYF. DNA for the CDR3: TGTGCCAGCATCAAAGCGGGAGGGGGAGATACGCAGTATTTT.

The genes are TRBV25-1 and TRBJ1-2; D not resolved. V shed 2 bases and J shed 1 base, with 5 bases lying between them. The CDR3 is 13 amino acids. Germline CDR1 MGHDK, CDR2 SYGVNS. The CDR3 loop reads CASSETGNYGYTF. CDR3 DNA: TGTGCCAGCAGTGAAACCGGTAACTATGGCTACACCTTC.

The chain recombines TRBV7-9 with TRBJ1-1, with 7 bases matching TRBD1. This CDR3 has 12 amino acids. Germline V gene data show CDR1 as SEHNR and CDR2 as FQNEAQ (reference sequence). V lost 5 bases and J lost 9; bases outside the gene matches: 6. The CDR3 nucleotides are TGTGCCAGCAGCCCTACAGGGGCGAAAGCTTTCTTT. Its translation is CASSPTGAKAFF.

The chain employs TRBV28 and TRBJ2-5; TRBD1 might be the D (6 bases). Germline V CDR1 and CDR2: MDHEN, SYDVKM. This CDR3 region has 15 residues. The ends were cut back, 3 bases at V and 2 bases at J, with 13 bases in the middle. CDR3: CASSLPGQLQETQYF. CDR3 bases: TGTGCCAGCAGTTTGCCGGGACAACTACAAGAGACCCAGTACTTC.

The CDR3 loop is CASSYSIGDTEAFF. The DNA for the CDR3 is TGTGCCAGCAGTTACTCGATCGGGGACACTGAAGCTTTCTTT. V usage is TRBV6-6 and J usage is TRBJ1-1, with no clear D. Germline V CDR1 and CDR2: MNHNY, SVGAGI (reference sequence). V was trimmed by 0 bases and J by 3 bases, leaving 8 bases between them. The CDR3 is 14 residues long.

CDR3 sequence: CASSPTRWSPLHF. CDR3 nucleotide sequence: TGTGCCAGTAGTCCCACCCGGTGGTCACCCCTCCACTTT. The chain joins TRBV19 to TRBJ1-6; D gene unclear. Trimming left V 5 bases short and J 10 bases short, with 12 bases between. Looked up from germline, CDR1 is LNHDA and CDR2 is SQIVND (reference sequence). This CDR3 has 13 amino acids.

The genes are TRBV27 and TRBJ2-1; possible D gene TRBD1, 5 bases. From germline, CDR1 is MNHEY and CDR2 SMNVEV (reference sequence). This CDR3 is built from 13 residues. The ends were cut back, 7 bases at V and 2 bases at J, with 9 bases in the middle. CDR3 in DNA: TGTGCCAGCACCTCGGACACCTACAATGAGCAGTTCTTC. Its protein is CASTSDTYNEQFF.

This rearrangement joins TRBV5-6 to TRBJ1-3, with a tentative D call TRBD1 (5 bases). The V and J ends lost 0 bases and 2 bases respectively, with 6 bases between them. The CDR3 contains 14 residues. CDR1 is SGHDT and CDR2 is YYEEEE in the germline V gene. CDR3 DNA sequence: TGTGCCAGCAGCTTGGCGGGGGCTGGAAACACCATATATTTT. It encodes CASSLAGAGNTIYF.

Note on this clone: Additional DNA sequences in this sample encode the identical CDR3. This chain joins TRBV9 and TRBJ2-3; 10 nucleotides line up with TRBD2. V gave up 3 bases and J gave up 0 bases; unmatched junction bases: 4. There are 16 residues in the CDR3. Germline V CDR1 and CDR2: SGDLS, YYNGEE. In nucleotides, the CDR3 is TGTGCCAGCAGCGCACTAGCGGGAAGTAGCACAGATACGCAGTATTTT. Amino acid sequence: CASSALAGSSTDTQYF.

This chain links TRBV6-5 with TRBJ1-1; possibly TRBD1 for D (6 bases). Germline CDR1 MNHEY, CDR2 SVGAGI. V was trimmed by 0 bases and J by 5 bases, leaving 13 bases between them. CDR3 length: 15 residues. CDR3 in DNA: TGTGCCAGCAGTTACTCGGGGGGGCTCCTAACTGAAGCTTTCTTT. Its protein product is CASSYSGGLLTEAFF.

The chain uses TRBV5-6 and TRBJ1-5, with D possibly TRBD1 on 5 matching bases. The CDR3 is 15 residues long. V lost 2 bases, J lost 4 bases, and 13 bases lay in between. Germline CDR1 and CDR2: SGHDT and YYEEEE. For the CDR3, the DNA is TGTGCCAGCAGCTTTGGGGGGAGGCGGAATCAGCCCCAGCATTTT. Its protein product is CASSFGGRRNQPQHF.

The chain is built from TRBV2 and TRBJ1-2; 7 bases agree with TRBD1. V dropped 5 bases and J dropped 0; count of bases not matched to a gene: 3. Germline V lookup: CDR1 SNHLY, CDR2 FYNNEI. CDR3 length: 14 amino acids. The CDR3 DNA sequence: TGTGCCAGCAGTCGGACAGGCGCTAACTATGGCTACACCTTC. This sequence encodes CASSRTGANYGYTF.

This clone occurred once. This chain joins TRBV12-3 or TRBV12-4 and TRBJ2-3; possible D gene TRBD1, 5 bases. V was cut by 1 base and J by 8 bases, with 10 bases left in between. The CDR3 is 13 residues long. CDR3 residues: CASSLVGQGTQYF. The CDR3 coding sequence is TGTGCCAGCAGTTTAGTAGGGCAGGGTACGCAGTATTTT.

The CDR3 sequence is CASSTSGGADTQYF. CDR3 DNA: TGTGCCAGTAGTACATCAGGAGGTGCAGATACGCAGTATTTT. The chain is built from TRBV19 and TRBJ2-3; tentative D call: TRBD2 (5 bases). Germline V gene data show CDR1 as LNHDA and CDR2 as SQIVND (reference sequence). Trimming took off 4 bases at V and 4 bases at J, with 12 bases between the two ends. The CDR3 is 14 amino acids.

This clone was detected ten times or more. The chain couples TRBV6-5 to TRBJ2-3; D possibly corresponds to TRBD1 (5 bases). V lost 5 bases and J lost 6, with 9 bases in between. The CDR3 is made up of 12 amino acids. The germline CDR1 and CDR2 sequences are MNHEY and SVGAGI. The CDR3 sequence is CASSLQGDTQYF. The CDR3 DNA is TGTGCCAGCAGTCTGCAGGGCGATACGCAGTATTTT.

V is TRBV2 and J is TRBJ2-3, with 8 bases identical to TRBD2. Germline V lookup: CDR1 SNHLY, CDR2 FYNNEI. The junction had 9 bases not matched to a gene; V was cut back by 9 bases and J by 4 bases. The CDR3 is 14 amino acids. The CDR3 here is CASKRENSADTQYF. CDR3 nucleotide sequence: TGTGCCAGTAAGCGGGAGAATTCTGCAGATACGCAGTATTTT.

V usage is TRBV2 and J usage is TRBJ2-7; 11 nucleotides match TRBD2. The CDR3 length is 17 residues. Germline V gene lookup returns CDR1 SNHLY and CDR2 FYNNEI. Trimming took 5 bases from V and 3 from J; bases not matched to a gene: 12. In DNA, the CDR3 is TGTGCCAGCAGTCTCACAAGATTAGCGGGAGGGAACTACGAGCAGTACTTC. It translates to CASSLTRLAGGNYEQYF.

The gene calls are TRBV3-1 (or the pseudogene TRBV3-2) and TRBJ1-4; 8 bases are a match to TRBD1. The germline V gene has CDR1 LGHDT and CDR2 YNNKEL (reference sequence). The CDR3 has 14 residues. The ends lost 0 bases at V and 17 bases at J; junction bases unmatched: 11. In DNA, the CDR3 is TGTGCCAGCAGCCAAGAGACAGGGGTAATGACCGTTTTTTTT. It specifies CASSQETGVMTVFF.

J is TRBJ1-6 and V is TRBV6-5, with D possibly matching TRBD1 (6 bases). Trimming removed 3 bases at V and 4 bases at J, with 10 bases between. The CDR3 has 15 residues. The germline gives CDR1 MNHEY, CDR2 SVGAGI. The DNA of the CDR3 is TGTGCCAGCAGTTATGGTGGACAGTATAATTCACCCCTCCACTTT. Protein sequence: CASSYGGQYNSPLHF.

The chain couples TRBV7-8 to TRBJ2-2; D unclear. The CDR3 extends over 14 amino acids. CDR1 is SGHVS and CDR2 is FQNEAQ in the germline V gene. V was clipped by 3 bases and J by 4 bases, with 9 bases between them. CDR3 nucleotide sequence: TGTGCCAGCAGCTTTCCCGTCGGCACCGGGGAGCTGTTTTTT. Translated: CASSFPVGTGELFF.

The chain couples TRBV10-3 to TRBJ1-1; D ambiguous. CDR3 length equals 14 residues. The V and J ends lost 2 bases and 4 bases respectively, with 11 bases between them. Germline lookup yields CDR1 ENHRY and CDR2 SYGVKD. CDR3 DNA: TGTGCCATCAGTGAGGGAGGGAAGGTCACTGAAGCTTTCTTT. Translation gives CAISEGGKVTEAFF.

The J gene is TRBJ1-3, the V gene TRBV4-1; D is unresolved. V was shortened by 2 bases and J by 3 bases, with 11 bases between the two germline ends. Per the germline V gene, CDR1 is MGHRA and CDR2 is YSYEKL. This CDR3 comprises 15 residues. Here the CDR3 reads CASSQPDMYGNTIYF. The DNA of the CDR3 is TGCGCCAGCAGCCAACCAGACATGTATGGAAACACCATATATTTT.

The chain carries TRBV3-1 (or the pseudogene TRBV3-2) and TRBJ2-6, with unresolved D. Germline lookup yields CDR1 LGHDT and CDR2 YNNKEL (reference sequence). The CDR3 is 16 residues long. The V end lost 2 bases, the J end lost 11 bases, and 19 bases lay between the germline ends. As DNA, the CDR3 is TGTGCCAGCAGCCAAACAAACCGGGTGCGGTTCGACGTCCTGACTTTC. It specifies CASSQTNRVRFDVLTF.